Below, 11 T cell receptor beta chains from the same sample are listed, as sequenced in a study of T cell responses to AZD1222 COVID-19 vaccine. The table came from immunoSEQ multiplex PCR; TCRdb's copy has only in-frame clones and leaves some out. This sample yields roughly 49,000 clones, of which about 91% are seen a single time; 2% to 3% belongs to the top ten. The sequenced sample was peripheral blood, obtained 28 days after the second AZD1222 dose. The receptor source for this set is an adult who received the AZD1222 COVID-19 vaccine.

This chain joins TRBV7-9 and TRBJ2-5; 9 bases map to TRBD1. The J segment lost 7 bases and the V segment lost 6 bases, leaving 6 bases of the junction unmatched. Germline V lookup: CDR1 SEHNR, CDR2 FQNEAQ (reference sequence). There are 13 residues in the CDR3. The CDR3 DNA sequence: TGTGCCAGCAGTTCGGACAGGGGCCTGACCCAGTACTTC. It encodes CASSSDRGLTQYF.

The chain carries TRBV14 and TRBJ2-1, with 8 bases identical to TRBD2. CDR1 SGHDN and CDR2 FVKESK come from the germline V gene. The CDR3 is made up of 16 amino acids. The ends lost 5 bases at V and 4 bases at J; junction bases unmatched: 10. The CDR3 nucleotides are TGTGCCAGCAGCAGACTAGCGTCGATACATTACAATGAGCAGTTCTTC. Its translation is CASSRLASIHYNEQFF.

V and J are TRBV3-1 (or the pseudogene TRBV3-2) and TRBJ1-1; TRBD1 aligns across 11 bases. The CDR3 length is 17 residues. The germline V gene has CDR1 LGHDT and CDR2 YNNKEL (reference sequence). Trimming removed 0 bases from V and 1 base from J; junction bases left unmatched: 4. The CDR3 loop is CASSQDRDRGRNTEAFF. CDR3 DNA: TGTGCCAGCAGCCAAGACCGGGACAGGGGGAGGAACACTGAAGCTTTCTTT.

V gene TRBV2 combines with J gene TRBJ2-3; 12 bases map to TRBD2. The CDR3 extends over 16 amino acids. J was trimmed by 1 base and V by 7 bases; bases with no gene match: 6. Germline-derived CDR1 and CDR2 are SNHLY and FYNNEI. The CDR3 spells CASILTSGRGTDTQYF. In DNA, the CDR3 is TGTGCCAGCATTTTGACTAGCGGGAGAGGCACAGATACGCAGTATTTT.

The chain recombines TRBV5-1 with TRBJ2-7; possibly TRBD2 for D (5 bases). The CDR3 totals 14 residues. Trimming took off 3 bases at V and 3 bases at J, with 13 bases between the two ends. CDR1 is SGHRS, CDR2 YFSETQ, per germline. DNA for the CDR3: TGCGCCAGCAGCTACACTAGTCCCATCTACGAGCAGTACTTC. This codes for CASSYTSPIYEQYF.

This clone was counted a few times. The chain links TRBV6-5 to TRBJ2-1; 11 bases fit TRBD1. The CDR3 runs to 14 residues. V lost 6 bases and J lost 9; bases outside the gene matches: 7. Germline assignment: CDR1 MNHEY and CDR2 SVGAGI. CDR3: CASRKGQGVTEQFF. Written as DNA, the CDR3 is TGTGCCAGCAGGAAGGGACAGGGGGTAACTGAGCAGTTCTTC.

V usage is TRBV21-1 and J usage is TRBJ2-7; the D call in the table, TRBD2, was not verified against the DNA. TRBV21-1 is given as a pseudogene. The CDR3 covers 16 residues. CDR3: CASSKAGLRSYYEQYF. Here the CDR3 DNA reads TGTGCCAGCAGCAAAGCGGGACTACGAAGTTATTACGAGCAGTACTTC.

This chain connects TRBV5-1 to TRBJ2-7, with TRBD1 matching over 9 bases. CDR3 size: 15 residues. V was pared by 4 bases and J by 2 bases, with 7 bases of the junction left unmatched. Germline assignment: CDR1 SGHRS and CDR2 YFSETQ. This chain's CDR3 is CASSMGTGFTYEQYF. As DNA, the CDR3 is TGCGCCAGCAGCATGGGGACAGGGTTTACCTACGAGCAGTACTTC.

The chain employs TRBV6-5 and TRBJ1-5, with D possibly being TRBD1 (5 bases). Germline CDR1 MNHEY, CDR2 SVGAGI. The V end was cut by 6 bases, the J end by 7 bases, with 19 bases between. The CDR3 has 15 amino acids. The CDR3 bases are TGTGCCAGCAGCTCGATAGGATCCTCAGGGCAGCCCCAGCATTTT. It translates to CASSSIGSSGQPQHF.

This chain uses TRBV29-1 with TRBJ1-2; D is unclear. V lost 7 bases and J lost 0, with 15 bases in between. Germline CDR1 reads SQVTM; CDR2 reads ANQGSEA. CDR3 length: 14 residues. For the CDR3, the DNA is TGCAGCGCCACTGTTGGATCAGCTAACTATGGCTACACCTTC. Translation: CSATVGSANYGYTF. Based on the CDR3 plus reference TRBV29-1 and TRBJ1-2, the full variable domain is SAVISQKPSRDICQRGTSLTIQCQVDSQVTMMFWYRQQPGQSLTLIATANQGSEATYESGFVIDKFPISRPNLTFSTLTVSNMSPEDSSIYLCSATVGSANYGYTFGSGTRLTVV.

This clone was detected only a few times. V is TRBV3-1 (or the pseudogene TRBV3-2) and J is TRBJ2-1, with 7 bases lining up with TRBD2. CDR3 size: 14 residues. Trimming at V came to 1 base and at J to 10 bases, leaving 7 bases not matched to a gene. In germline, CDR1 is LGHDT, CDR2 YNNKEL (reference sequence). CDR3 amino acids: CASSQVPGGGEQFF. In nucleotides, the CDR3 is TGTGCCAGCAGCCAAGTGCCGGGAGGAGGGGAGCAGTTCTTC.